This TCR beta chain was found in a study of T cells expressing NK-cell markers. General study points: Expanded NKG2C+ T cell clones were not confirmed as HCMV-specific.

TCRdb derives one entry per CDR3 protein from the 5' RACE reads, leaving out DNA. The sample table sets out around 140,000 distinct CDR3 sequences. With regard to this clonotype: Its antigen is undetermined.

The CDR3 extends over 18 amino acids. CDR1 is SGHVS, CDR2 FNYEAQ, per germline. Sequencing input: blood T cells: a sorted CD56 or NKG2C T cell subset, CD4+ or CD8+ T cells, or bulk PBMC T cells (not recorded which). The receptor's source is a man aged 18 to 29 in good health. The chain uses TRBV7-6 and TRBJ2-7; there is no DNA to check the TCRdb D call of TRBD1. This chain's CDR3 is CASSLAGTDQAGDGEQYF.